Listed here are 17 T cell receptor beta chains from one sample, sequenced in a study of blood T cell repertoires in COVID-19. The repertoire was sequenced with immunoSEQ multiplex PCR; TCRdb's copy has only in-frame clones and lacks some. The data show 200,000 to 250,000 clones, roughly 80% seen once. Sequencing used peripheral blood. Receptors originate from a man aged 25-45 years with active or convalescent COVID-19.

This clone was recorded a few times. This sequence joins TRBV4-3 and TRBJ1-1; no firm D call. V was shortened by 1 base and J by 1 base, with 7 bases between the two germline ends. The CDR3 runs to 14 residues. CDR1 is LGHNA and CDR2 is YSLEER in the germline V gene. The CDR3 sequence is CASSQVIQNTEAFF. The CDR3 DNA reads as TGCGCCAGCAGCCAAGTGATACAGAACACTGAAGCTTTCTTT.

This clone was counted once. The chain uses TRBV7-9 and TRBJ2-7; 7 positions agree with TRBD1. The germline V gene has CDR1 SEHNR and CDR2 FQNEAQ (reference sequence). This CDR3 has 11 amino acids. Trimming took 11 bases from V and 7 from J; bases not matched to a gene: 8. This CDR3 reads CAPRSRGEQYF. In DNA, the CDR3 is TGTGCCCCCCGGAGCAGGGGGGAGCAGTACTTC.

This clone was counted once. The V gene is TRBV9, the J gene TRBJ2-2; D is perhaps TRBD1 (7 bases). This CDR3 spans 15 amino acids. Per germline, CDR1 SGDLS and CDR2 YYNGEE. V gave up 2 bases and J gave up 7 bases, with 15 bases separating them. In DNA, the CDR3 is TGTGCCAGCAGCGTTGGAGGGGGCGCGGGCGGGGAGCTGTTTTTT. This encodes CASSVGGGAGGELFF. The full variable domain, in which reference TRBV9 and TRBJ2-2 provide the parts outside the CDR3, is DSGVTQTPKHLITATGQRVTLRCSPRSGDLSVYWYQQSLDQGLQFLIQYYNGEERAKGNILERFSAQQFPDLHSELNLSSLELGDSALYFCASSVGGGAGGELFFGEGSRLTVL.

The rearrangement uses TRBV6-5 and TRBJ1-5; 8 bases align to TRBD1. Unmatched junction bases numbered 9, after V lost 4 bases and J lost 7 bases. Germline CDR1 is MNHEY and CDR2 is SVGAGI. The CDR3 runs to 15 residues. As DNA, the CDR3 is TGTGCCAGCAGTTGGACCCAGGGGGCTGGCCAGCCCCAGCATTTT. This translates into CASSWTQGAGQPQHF.

The chain recombines TRBV19 with TRBJ2-3; 7 bases are a match to TRBD2. Losses at the gene ends were 10 bases for V and 6 bases for J; bases not matched to a gene: 10. This CDR3 comprises 13 residues. From germline, CDR1 is LNHDA and CDR2 SQIVND (reference sequence). The CDR3 region is CATRLAPGDTQYF. The CDR3 DNA sequence: TGTGCCACCAGACTAGCTCCTGGGGATACGCAGTATTTT. The entire variable domain, with the rest obtained from reference TRBV19 and TRBJ2-3, is as follows: DGGITQSPKYLFRKEGQNVTLSCEQNLNHDAMYWYRQDPGQGLRLIYYSQIVNDFQKGDIAEGYSVSREKKESFPLTVTSAQKNPTAFYLCATRLAPGDTQYFGPGTRLTVL.

The chain has TRBV7-9 and TRBJ1-5; D is unclear. Trimming pared 3 bases from V and 7 bases from J, leaving 7 bases between. CDR1 is SEHNR, CDR2 FQNEAQ, per germline (reference sequence). This CDR3 has 12 amino acids. The CDR3 sequence: CASSFEGQPQHF. CDR3 bases: TGTGCCAGCAGCTTTGAGGGACAGCCCCAGCATTTT.

The rearrangement uses TRBV25-1 and TRBJ2-2, with D perhaps TRBD2 (6 bases). Germline V gene lookup returns CDR1 MGHDK and CDR2 SYGVNS. The CDR3 has 15 amino acids. Deletions cut 8 bases from V and 1 base from J, with 14 bases between. The CDR3 reads CASLVMGLNTGELFF. The DNA for the CDR3 is TGTGCCAGCCTAGTAATGGGACTGAACACCGGGGAGCTGTTTTTT.

The CDR3 DNA is TGTGCCAGCTCACCACCCACAGGGGGCACAGATACGCAGTATTTT. It specifies CASSPPTGGTDTQYF. V gene TRBV18 combines with J gene TRBJ2-3; 7 bases match TRBD1. The germline V gene has CDR1 KGHSH and CDR2 LQKENI. The CDR3 runs to 15 residues. V trimming: 0 bases; J trimming: 1 base; junction bases outside the gene matches: 1.

The chain joins TRBV2 to TRBJ1-1; no definite D call. Germline-derived CDR1 and CDR2 are SNHLY and FYNNEI. The CDR3 has 10 residues. With 8 bases removed from V and 11 bases from J, the gap between germline ends came to 12 bases. This CDR3 is CASLRAWAFF. CDR3 coding DNA: TGTGCCAGCCTGCGGGCTTGGGCTTTCTTT. Complete variable domain (other parts from reference TRBV2 and TRBJ1-1): EPEVTQTPSHQVTQMGQEVILRCVPISNHLYFYWYRQILGQKVEFLVSFYNNEISEKSEIFDDQFSVERPDGSNFTLKIRSTKLEDSAMYFCASLRAWAFFGQGTRLTVV.

The V gene is TRBV4-3, the J gene TRBJ1-1; D might be TRBD1 (6 bases). The CDR3 has 16 amino acids. Trimming cost V 0 bases and J 2 bases, with 13 bases left between them. Looked up from germline, CDR1 is LGHNA and CDR2 is YSLEER. The CDR3 nucleotides read TGCGCCAGCAGCCAAGATCTGTGGGACACTAACACTGAAGCTTTCTTT. As protein: CASSQDLWDTNTEAFF.

As concerns this clone: One end of the junction fails to match germline, which may point to a read error. CDR3 sequence reads: CASSPDNSGYTF. The CDR3 DNA is TGTGCCAGCAGTCCGGACAACTCTGGCTACACCTTC. This chain links TRBV12-3 or TRBV12-4 with TRBJ1-2, with D perhaps TRBD1 (5 bases). The CDR3 consists of 12 residues.

This clone was counted once. V gene TRBV14 combines with J gene TRBJ1-5, with 8 nucleotides matching TRBD1. The CDR3 is 15 amino acids. Trimming took 1 base from V and 6 from J; bases not matched to a gene: 5. Per germline, CDR1 SGHDN and CDR2 FVKESK. The CDR3 here is CASSQGPGGSQPQHF. The CDR3 nucleotides are TGTGCCAGCAGCCAAGGTCCAGGGGGCAGTCAGCCCCAGCATTTT.

V is TRBV5-1 and J is TRBJ2-7, with 12 bases that match TRBD1. The CDR3 spans 15 residues. The V segment lost 3 bases and the J segment 3 bases; nucleotides outside the gene matches: 4. CDR1 and CDR2 (germline): SGHRS, YFSETQ. The CDR3 spells CASSSGTGGGYEQYF. Written as DNA, the CDR3 is TGCGCCAGCAGCTCGGGGACAGGGGGCGGCTACGAGCAGTACTTC. Drawing the rest from reference TRBV5-1 and TRBJ2-7, the complete variable domain is KAGVTQTPRYLIKTRGQQVTLSCSPISGHRSVSWYQQTPGQGLQFLFEYFSETQRNKGNFPGRFSGRQFSNSRSEMNVSTLELGDSALYLCASSSGTGGGYEQYFGPGTRLTVT.

This clone was seen just once. This sequence joins TRBV4-1 and TRBJ2-1; the D gene is possibly TRBD2 (6 bases). Germline-derived CDR1 and CDR2 are MGHRA and YSYEKL. The CDR3 loop spans 17 amino acids. V gave up 4 bases and J gave up 0 bases, with 16 bases separating them. For the CDR3, the DNA is TGCGCCAGCAGCCTTAATAGGGCGGGGAACTCCTACAATGAGCAGTTCTTC. It translates to CASSLNRAGNSYNEQFF.

The CDR3 nucleotides are TGTGCCAGCAGCCAAGATCGGGGATGGCGCGAGCAGTACTTC. Translated: CASSQDRGWREQYF. This chain links TRBV3-1 (or the pseudogene TRBV3-2) with TRBJ2-7; D may be TRBD2 (5 bases). The CDR3 totals 14 residues. Germline CDR1 reads LGHDT; CDR2 reads YNNKEL (reference sequence). The V end lost 0 bases, the J end lost 6 bases, and 12 bases lay between the germline ends.

The chain links TRBV27 to TRBJ2-7; 7 positions match TRBD1. The CDR3 extends over 13 amino acids. Germline V gene data show CDR1 as MNHEY and CDR2 as SMNVEV (reference sequence). The V and J ends lost 4 bases and 6 bases, in that order; junction bases with no gene match: 6. The DNA of the CDR3 is TGTGCCAGCAGTTCCGACAGGGCTGGCGAGCAGTACTTC. This codes for CASSSDRAGEQYF.

This chain joins TRBV7-2 and TRBJ1-3; TRBD1 might be the D (5 bases). V was clipped by 0 bases and J by 4 bases, with 13 bases between them. Germline CDR1 and CDR2: SGHTA and FQGNSA. The CDR3 is made up of 16 amino acids. CDR3 DNA sequence: TGTGCCAGCAGCTTAGCCCCCGATGGGGCCGGAAACACCATATATTTT. Amino acids: CASSLAPDGAGNTIYF.